The T cell receptor beta chain described here comes from a study of blood T cell repertoires in COVID-19. The repertoire was sequenced with immunoSEQ multiplex PCR; TCRdb's copy has only in-frame clones and lacks some. The data contain 450,000 to 500,000 clones, around 90% of them singletons. All enrollees were roughly 18 to 100 years old and from approximately 25 US areas. Input material: PBMCs or T cells enriched from blood (not recorded which). The sequence was obtained from a woman between 18 and 30 years old who had recovered from COVID-19.

CDR3 sequence reads: CAWRPIYTEAFF. The CDR3 nucleotides read TGTGCCTGGAGGCCTATTTACACTGAAGCTTTCTTT. The genes are TRBV30 and TRBJ1-1; D is unresolved. The CDR3 totals 12 residues. The germline CDR1 and CDR2 sequences are GTSNPN and SVGIG (reference sequence). Trimming took off 3 bases at V and 3 bases at J, with 8 bases between the two ends.